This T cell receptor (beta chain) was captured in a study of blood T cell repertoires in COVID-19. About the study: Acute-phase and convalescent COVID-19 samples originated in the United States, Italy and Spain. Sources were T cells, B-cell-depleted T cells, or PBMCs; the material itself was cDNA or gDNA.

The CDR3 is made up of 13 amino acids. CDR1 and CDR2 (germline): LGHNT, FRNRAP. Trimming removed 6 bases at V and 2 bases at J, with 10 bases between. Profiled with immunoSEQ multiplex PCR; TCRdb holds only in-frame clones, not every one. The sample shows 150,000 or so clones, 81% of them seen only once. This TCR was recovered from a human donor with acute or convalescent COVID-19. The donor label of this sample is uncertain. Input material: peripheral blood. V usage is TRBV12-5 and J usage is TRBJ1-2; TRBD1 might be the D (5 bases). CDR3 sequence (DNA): TGTGCTAGTGGCTTTGACAGAAACTATGGCTACACCTTC. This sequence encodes CASGFDRNYGYTF.